The 32 T cell receptor beta chains below come from one sample, sequenced in a study of T cell responses to AZD1222 COVID-19 vaccine. Produced via immunoSEQ multiplex PCR; TCRdb's table is partial and in-frame only. The sample lists some 140,000 clones; approximately 87% were seen once. This sample comprised peripheral blood, obtained on day 0 of MenACWY control vaccination. The source of these receptors is an adult in good health.

This clone was counted between two and nine times. The rearrangement joins TRBV7-3 to TRBJ2-2; 7 nucleotides line up with TRBD1. J was trimmed by 2 bases and V by 4 bases; bases with no gene match: 4. The CDR3 is made up of 15 amino acids. Germline lookup yields CDR1 SGHTA and CDR2 FQGTGA. CDR3 amino acids: CASSSRQGNTGELFF. The CDR3 nucleotides are TGTGCCAGCAGCTCCAGACAGGGAAACACCGGGGAGCTGTTTTTT.

As for this clone: The same CDR3 is also encoded by other DNA sequences in this sample. This chain's CDR3 is CASSQGYEQYF. The CDR3 coding sequence is TGTGCCAGCAGCCAGGGCTACGAGCAGTACTTC. The rearrangement uses TRBV3-1 (or the pseudogene TRBV3-2) and TRBJ2-7; no reliable D call. Germline V lookup: CDR1 LGHDT, CDR2 YNNKEL (reference sequence). The CDR3 runs 11 residues. V shed 3 bases and J shed 3 bases, with 3 bases lying between them.

In nucleotides, the CDR3 is TGCGCCAGCAGCTTGGGGGGCCTTACCTACAATGAGCAGTTCTTC. It codes for CASSLGGLTYNEQFF. J is TRBJ2-1 and V is TRBV5-1; maybe TRBD1 (5 bases). Germline lookup yields CDR1 SGHRS and CDR2 YFSETQ. The CDR3 extends over 15 amino acids. V was clipped by 0 bases and J by 2 bases, with 9 bases between them.

The chain employs TRBV27 and TRBJ1-4; possibly TRBD1 for D (6 bases). Trimming removed 1 base from V and 8 bases from J, with 11 bases in between. The CDR3 length is 14 residues. CDR1 is MNHEY, CDR2 SMNVEV, per germline (reference sequence). CDR3 in amino acids: CASSLLGAGEKLFF. The DNA of the CDR3 is TGTGCCAGCAGTTTATTGGGGGCTGGGGAAAAACTGTTTTTT. The variable domain in full, with the rest retrieved from reference TRBV27 and TRBJ1-4, is EAQVTQNPRYLITVTGKKLTVTCSQNMNHEYMSWYRQDPGLGLRQIYYSMNVEVTDKGDVPEGYKVSRKEKRNFPLILESPSPNQTSLYFCASSLLGAGEKLFFGSGTQLSVL.

This chain links TRBV19 with TRBJ1-5; D uncertain. Trimming pared 2 bases from V and 3 bases from J, leaving 11 bases between. The germline gives CDR1 LNHDA, CDR2 SQIVND (reference sequence). The CDR3 loop spans 15 amino acids. CDR3 loop: CASSIIGRYNQPQHF. The CDR3 region has the DNA TGTGCCAGTAGTATAATCGGAAGGTACAATCAGCCCCAGCATTTT.

The chain carries TRBV20-1 and TRBJ2-5, with D tentatively TRBD1 (6 bases). CDR3 length equals 11 residues. The V gene lost 6 bases and the J gene lost 2 bases, with 7 bases spanning the gap. In germline, CDR1 is DFQATT, CDR2 SNEGSKA (reference sequence). CDR3 bases: TGCAGTGCACAGGGACAAGAGACCCAGTACTTC. Translated: CSAQGQETQYF.

The chain combines TRBV10-3 with TRBJ1-5; no clear D gene. Germline CDR1 is ENHRY and CDR2 is SYGVKD. The CDR3 is made up of 13 amino acids. V was trimmed by 4 bases and J by 4 bases, leaving 8 bases between them. The CDR3 spells CAISGLENQPQHF. In nucleotides, the CDR3 is TGTGCCATCAGTGGACTGGAGAATCAGCCCCAGCATTTT.

The chain uses TRBV6-6 and TRBJ1-1, with D uncertain. Germline values: CDR1 MNHNY, CDR2 SVGAGI (reference sequence). V lost 9 bases, J lost 6 bases, and 8 bases lay in between. This CDR3 contains 10 residues. Here the CDR3 reads CASGRSEAFF. The CDR3 bases are TGTGCCAGTGGTAGATCTGAAGCTTTCTTT.

The chain has TRBV4-1 and TRBJ2-2; D may be TRBD1 (6 bases). Per germline, CDR1 MGHRA and CDR2 YSYEKL. The CDR3 runs 14 residues. The ends were cut back, 3 bases at V and 6 bases at J, with 11 bases in the middle. CDR3 nucleotide sequence: TGCGCCAGCAGCCACCTACAGGGCGCCGGGGAGCTGTTTTTT. Translating it yields CASSHLQGAGELFF.

The chain employs TRBV6-2 or TRBV6-3 and TRBJ2-7; no clear D gene. The V end lost 2 bases, the J end lost 3 bases, and 5 bases lay between the germline ends. CDR1 is MNHEY, CDR2 SVGEGT, per germline. The CDR3 runs to 12 residues. The CDR3 DNA is TGTGCCAGCAGTTACCCCAGCTACGAGCAGTACTTC. Protein: CASSYPSYEQYF.

J is TRBJ2-3 and V is TRBV4-1, with TRBD1 as a possible D gene (6 bases). This CDR3 has 15 amino acids. With 0 bases removed from V and 4 bases from J, the gap between germline ends came to 11 bases. The germline gives CDR1 MGHRA, CDR2 YSYEKL. CDR3: CASSQDRGSADTQYF. CDR3 DNA: TGCGCCAGCAGCCAAGATAGGGGGTCGGCAGATACGCAGTATTTT.

V usage is TRBV27 and J usage is TRBJ1-2; D is undetermined. The CDR3 has 12 residues. Per the germline V gene, CDR1 is MNHEY and CDR2 is SMNVEV (reference sequence). V lost 4 bases to trimming and J lost 6 bases, with 9 bases between them. CDR3 DNA: TGTGCCAGCAGTTCCCCCTTTGATGGCTACACCTTC. This translates into CASSSPFDGYTF.

In this sample, this clone turned up once. The genes are TRBV12-1 and TRBJ2-7. TRBV12-1 is a known pseudogene. This CDR3 is built from 11 residues. CDR3 region: CASSVSYEQYV. As DNA, the CDR3 is TGTGCCAGCAGCGTCTCCTACGAGCAGTACGTC.

V gene TRBV4-2 combines with J gene TRBJ2-1; no firm D call. The V and J ends lost 4 bases and 5 bases respectively, with 3 bases between them. Germline V CDR1 and CDR2: LGHNA, YNFKEQ. The length of the CDR3 is 11 residues. The DNA for the CDR3 is TGTGCCAGCAGCCGAGACAATGAGCAGTTCTTC. It specifies CASSRDNEQFF.

The V gene is TRBV12-5, the J gene TRBJ1-1, with 9 bases aligning to TRBD1. In germline, CDR1 is LGHNT, CDR2 FRNRAP. The CDR3 totals 19 residues. V gave up 3 bases and J gave up 0 bases; unmatched junction bases: 14. Here the CDR3 DNA reads TGTGCTAGTGGTTTTGCGACCCCGGGACAGGGAAACATGAACACTGAAGCTTTCTTT. Its translation: CASGFATPGQGNMNTEAFF.

The V gene is TRBV19, the J gene TRBJ2-5, with D possibly called TRBD1 or TRBD2 (5 bases each). Germline loops: CDR1 LNHDA, CDR2 SQIVND (reference sequence). Trimming took off 4 bases at V and 2 bases at J, with 11 bases between the two ends. CDR3 length: 14 residues. CDR3 coding DNA: TGTGCCAGTAGTAAGGGACGGCAGCAAGAGACCCAGTACTTC. Translating gives CASSKGRQQETQYF.

This clone was observed a single time. V usage is TRBV18 and J usage is TRBJ2-2; D possibly corresponds to TRBD1 (5 bases). CDR1 is KGHSH, CDR2 LQKENI, per germline. The CDR3 sequence is 18 residues long. V lost 1 base and J lost 3, with 18 bases in between. The CDR3 DNA is TGTGCCAGCTCACCACTTTCCCCAGGGAAAGTTGACACCGGGGAGCTGTTTTTT. Amino acid sequence: CASSPLSPGKVDTGELFF. Based on the CDR3 plus reference TRBV18 and TRBJ2-2, the full variable domain is NAGVMQNPRHLVRRRGQEARLRCSPMKGHSHVYWYRQLPEEGLKFMVYLQKENIIDESGMPKERFSAEFPKEGPSILRIQQVVRGDSAAYFCASSPLSPGKVDTGELFFGEGSRLTVL.

J is TRBJ1-2 and V is TRBV7-9; 8 bases are a match to TRBD1. The CDR3 consists of 14 residues. V shed 3 bases, J shed 12 bases, and the junction held 12 bases outside the gene matches. Germline values: CDR1 SEHNR, CDR2 FQNEAQ (reference sequence). CDR3 amino acids: CASSLTGTGGAHTF. The CDR3 bases are TGTGCCAGCAGCTTGACAGGGACAGGAGGGGCACACACCTTC.

The CDR3 sequence: CASSFGGGTEAFF. CDR3 coding DNA: TGTGCCAGCAGCTTCGGGGGCGGCACTGAAGCTTTCTTT. The chain has TRBV14 and TRBJ1-1; possible D gene TRBD1, 6 bases. This CDR3 comprises 13 residues. The germline V gene encodes CDR1 SGHDN and CDR2 FVKESK. The V and J ends lost 5 bases and 4 bases respectively, with 11 bases between them.

The rearrangement joins TRBV18 to TRBJ2-1; 11 bases fit TRBD2. Trimming at V came to 4 bases and at J to 5 bases, leaving 4 bases not matched to a gene. Germline lookup yields CDR1 KGHSH and CDR2 LQKENI. The length of the CDR3 is 15 residues. The DNA for the CDR3 is TGTGCCAGCTCACAGGCTAGCGGGAGGAACAATGAGCAGTTCTTC. This sequence encodes CASSQASGRNNEQFF.

The chain employs TRBV12-3 or TRBV12-4 and TRBJ1-2; the D is unclear. The V and J ends lost 3 bases and 7 bases respectively, with 12 bases between them. CDR3 length equals 13 residues. Written as DNA, the CDR3 is TGTGCCAGCAGTTTTATCTTGGACTCTGGCTACACCTTC. This encodes CASSFILDSGYTF.

V is TRBV5-5 and J is TRBJ2-7; TRBD1 agrees at 10 bases. CDR1 and CDR2 (germline): SGHKS, YYEKEE (reference sequence). CDR3 length equals 16 residues. With 4 bases clipped from V and 1 base from J, the junction kept 8 bases outside the gene matches. CDR3 nucleotides: TGTGCCAGCAGCGCGGGACAGGGGAGCGCGTCCTACGAGCAGTACTTC. Translated: CASSAGQGSASYEQYF.

The gene calls are TRBV6-6 and TRBJ2-5; D tentatively fits TRBD1 or TRBD2 (5 bases each). V was cut by 7 bases and J by 5 bases, with 20 bases left in between. This CDR3 region has 15 residues. Germline V CDR1 and CDR2: MNHNY, SVGAGI (reference sequence). In DNA, the CDR3 is TGTGCCAGCATCCGGGCCTCCACGAGGGGCGAGACCCAGTACTTC. It specifies CASIRASTRGETQYF.

This chain uses TRBV6-5 with TRBJ2-7, with a possible D match to TRBD2 (6 bases). The germline V gene has CDR1 MNHEY and CDR2 SVGAGI. V was clipped by 5 bases and J by 3 bases, with 11 bases between them. The CDR3 is 13 residues long. CDR3 DNA sequence: TGTGCCAGCAGTACTGGGACTTTCTACGAGCAGTACGTC. This codes for CASSTGTFYEQYV.

The rearrangement uses TRBV5-1 and TRBJ2-2; D may be TRBD1 (6 bases). The length of the CDR3 is 16 residues. Germline CDR1 reads SGHRS; CDR2 reads YFSETQ. V was shortened by 0 bases and J by 5 bases, with 14 bases between the two germline ends. In nucleotides, the CDR3 is TGCGCCAGCAGCTTGGAGTGGCAGGGGACGACCGGGGAGCTGTTTTTT. Protein: CASSLEWQGTTGELFF.

V is TRBV27 and J is TRBJ1-5; tentative D call: TRBD1 (6 bases). Trimming removed 6 bases from V and 6 bases from J, with 9 bases in between. The length of the CDR3 is 12 residues. Germline lookup yields CDR1 MNHEY and CDR2 SMNVEV (reference sequence). The DNA of the CDR3 is TGTGCCAGCAGACAGGGCGGTCAGCCCCAGCATTTT. Protein sequence: CASRQGGQPQHF.

This clone was recorded many times. V is TRBV19 and J is TRBJ1-2; TRBD1 matches at 7 bases. The CDR3 contains 16 residues. V gave up 5 bases and J gave up 5 bases; unmatched junction bases: 14. Germline lookup yields CDR1 LNHDA and CDR2 SQIVND (reference sequence). Here the CDR3 DNA reads TGTGCCAGTAGTCCCCGAGGCGGGACAGCCGTTTATGGCTACACCTTC. It codes for CASSPRGGTAVYGYTF.

This chain joins TRBV4-1 and TRBJ1-1; 8 bases agree with TRBD1. The CDR3 is 13 residues long. Germline loops: CDR1 MGHRA, CDR2 YSYEKL. The V gene end was trimmed by 2 bases and the J gene end by 5 bases; junction bases not matched to a gene: 1. CDR3 protein: CASSQWTGTEAFF. CDR3 sequence (DNA): TGCGCCAGCAGCCAATGGACAGGGACTGAAGCTTTCTTT.

This chain joins TRBV29-1 and TRBJ2-7; a weak D match, TRBD1 (6 bases). The CDR3 sequence is 11 residues long. The germline V and J ends were trimmed by 0 bases and 6 bases, with 6 bases remaining between them. Germline CDR1 and CDR2: SQVTM and ANQGSEA. CDR3 in amino acids: CSVEDRGEQYF. The CDR3 DNA sequence: TGCAGCGTTGAAGACAGGGGCGAGCAGTACTTC.

The V gene is TRBV11-3, the J gene TRBJ2-2, with TRBD2 identical over 10 bases. This CDR3 spans 15 amino acids. Germline-derived CDR1 and CDR2 are SGHNT and YENEEA. The V gene end was trimmed by 7 bases and the J gene end by 5 bases; junction bases not matched to a gene: 7. CDR3 protein: CASIPSGRGTGELFF. In DNA form, the CDR3 reads TGTGCCAGCATACCTAGCGGGAGAGGAACCGGGGAGCTGTTTTTT. Drawing the rest from reference TRBV11-3 and TRBJ2-2, the complete variable domain is EAGVVQSPRYKIIEKKQPVAFWCNPISGHNTLYWYLQNLGQGPELLIRYENEEAVDDSQLPKDRFSAERLKGVDSTLKIQPAELGDSAVYLCASIPSGRGTGELFFGEGSRLTVL.

The chain combines TRBV12-3 or TRBV12-4 with TRBJ1-5; D not resolved. Trimming shortened V by 5 bases and J by 1 base, and 3 bases separated the two germline ends. The CDR3 is made up of 12 amino acids. The CDR3 nucleotides read TGTGCCAGCAGTACAAGCAATCAGCCCCAGCATTTT. It specifies CASSTSNQPQHF.

The chain has TRBV5-1 and TRBJ2-2, with D possibly matching TRBD1 (5 bases). This CDR3 comprises 15 residues. CDR1 is SGHRS and CDR2 is YFSETQ in the germline V gene. The ends were cut back, 4 bases at V and 5 bases at J, with 15 bases in the middle. The CDR3 here is CASSAQGRMTGELFF. The CDR3 region has the DNA TGCGCCAGCAGCGCTCAGGGCAGGATGACCGGGGAGCTGTTTTTT.